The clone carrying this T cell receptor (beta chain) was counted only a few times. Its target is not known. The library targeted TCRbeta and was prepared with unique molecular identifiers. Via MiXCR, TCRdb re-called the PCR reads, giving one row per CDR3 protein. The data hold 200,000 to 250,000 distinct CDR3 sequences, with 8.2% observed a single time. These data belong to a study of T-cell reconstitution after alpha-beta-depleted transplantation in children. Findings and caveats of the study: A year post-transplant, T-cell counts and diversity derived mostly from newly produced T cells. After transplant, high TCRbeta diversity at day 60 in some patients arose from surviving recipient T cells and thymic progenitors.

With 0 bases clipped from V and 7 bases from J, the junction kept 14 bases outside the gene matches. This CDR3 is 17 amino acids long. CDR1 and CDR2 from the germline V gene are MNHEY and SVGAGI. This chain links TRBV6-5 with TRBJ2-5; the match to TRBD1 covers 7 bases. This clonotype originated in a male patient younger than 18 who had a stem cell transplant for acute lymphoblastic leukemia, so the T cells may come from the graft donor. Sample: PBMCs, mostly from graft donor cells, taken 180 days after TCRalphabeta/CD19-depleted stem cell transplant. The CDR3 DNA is TGTGCCAGCAGTTACTCGGGTCCGACAGGGCCCCCGGGGACCCAGTACTTC. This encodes CASSYSGPTGPPGTQYF.